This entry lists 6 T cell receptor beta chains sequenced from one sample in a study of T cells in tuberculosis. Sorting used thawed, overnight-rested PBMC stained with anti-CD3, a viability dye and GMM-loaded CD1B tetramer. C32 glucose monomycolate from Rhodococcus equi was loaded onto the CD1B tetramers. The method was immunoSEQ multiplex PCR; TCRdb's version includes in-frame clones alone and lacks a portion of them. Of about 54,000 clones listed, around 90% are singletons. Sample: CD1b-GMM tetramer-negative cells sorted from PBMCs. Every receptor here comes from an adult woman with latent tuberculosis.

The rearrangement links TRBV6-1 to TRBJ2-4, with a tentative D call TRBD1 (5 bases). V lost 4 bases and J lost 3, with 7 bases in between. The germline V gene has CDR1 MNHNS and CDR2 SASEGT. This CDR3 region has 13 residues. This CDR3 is CASSGTGKNIQYF. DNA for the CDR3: TGTGCCAGCAGTGGTACAGGCAAAAACATTCAGTACTTC.

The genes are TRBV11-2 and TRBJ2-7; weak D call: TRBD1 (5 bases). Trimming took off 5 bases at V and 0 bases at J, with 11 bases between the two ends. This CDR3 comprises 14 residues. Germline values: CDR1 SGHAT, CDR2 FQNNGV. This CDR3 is CASSPGHFSYEQYF. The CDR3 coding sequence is TGTGCCAGCAGCCCTGGACACTTCTCCTACGAGCAGTACTTC.

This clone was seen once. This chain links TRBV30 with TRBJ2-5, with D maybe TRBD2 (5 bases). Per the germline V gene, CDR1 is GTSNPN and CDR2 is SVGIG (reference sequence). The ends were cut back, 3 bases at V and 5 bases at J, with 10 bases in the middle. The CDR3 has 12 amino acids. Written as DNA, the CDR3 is TGTGCCTGGAGGGGGAGTGGTGAGACCCAGTACTTC. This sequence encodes CAWRGSGETQYF. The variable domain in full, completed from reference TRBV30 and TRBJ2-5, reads SQTIHQWPATLVQPVGSPLSLECTVEGTSNPNLYWYRQAAGRGLQLLFYSVGIGQISSEVPQNLSASRPQDRQFILSSKKLLLSDSGFYLCAWRGSGETQYFGPGTRLLVL.

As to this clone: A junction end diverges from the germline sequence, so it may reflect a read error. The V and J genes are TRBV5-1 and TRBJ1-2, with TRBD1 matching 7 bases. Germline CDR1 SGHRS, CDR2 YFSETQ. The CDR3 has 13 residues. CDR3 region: CASSLARGTYLIF. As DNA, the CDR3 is TGCGCCAGCAGCTTGGCCAGGGGGACGTACCTAATCTTC.

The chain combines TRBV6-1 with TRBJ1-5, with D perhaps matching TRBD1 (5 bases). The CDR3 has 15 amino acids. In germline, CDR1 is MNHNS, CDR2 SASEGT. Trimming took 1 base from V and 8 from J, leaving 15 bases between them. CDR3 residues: CASSEGAGTMEPQHF. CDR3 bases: TGTGCCAGCAGTGAAGGCGCAGGGACTATGGAGCCCCAGCATTTT.

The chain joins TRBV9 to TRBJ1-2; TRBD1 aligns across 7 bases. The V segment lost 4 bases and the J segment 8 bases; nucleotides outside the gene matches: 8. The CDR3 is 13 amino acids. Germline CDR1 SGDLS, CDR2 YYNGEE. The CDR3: CASSPGGWGGYTF. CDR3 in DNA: TGTGCCAGCAGCCCAGGGGGGTGGGGCGGCTACACCTTC.